Listed here are 6 T cell receptor beta chains from one sample, sequenced in a study of blood T cell repertoires in COVID-19. Data came from immunoSEQ multiplex PCR; TCRdb stores just in-frame clones and leaves some out. The sample holds around 250,000 clones, roughly 80% seen once. Material for sequencing was peripheral blood. Source of these receptors: a man in his fifties or sixties with active or convalescent COVID-19.

V and J are TRBV9 and TRBJ1-3; D is unresolved. Trimming took 5 bases from V and 0 from J, leaving 6 bases between them. In germline, CDR1 is SGDLS, CDR2 YYNGEE. The CDR3 runs 13 residues. Here the CDR3 DNA reads TGTGCCAGCAGGCCGAGCTCTGGAAACACCATATATTTT. The encoded protein is CASRPSSGNTIYF. Combining the CDR3 with reference TRBV9 and TRBJ1-3 gives the whole variable domain DSGVTQTPKHLITATGQRVTLRCSPRSGDLSVYWYQQSLDQGLQFLIQYYNGEERAKGNILERFSAQQFPDLHSELNLSSLELGDSALYFCASRPSSGNTIYFGEGSWLTVV.

The chain is built from TRBV6-2 or TRBV6-3 and TRBJ2-3, with 8 bases aligning to TRBD1. Germline-derived CDR1 and CDR2 are MNHEY and SVGEGT. The CDR3 runs to 14 residues. The junction had 5 bases not matched to a gene; V was cut back by 6 bases and J by 3 bases. CDR3 DNA sequence: TGTGCCAGCAGCGAGGACAGGGTTACAGATACGCAGTATTTT. This sequence encodes CASSEDRVTDTQYF.

This chain connects TRBV11-1 to TRBJ2-1, with a weak D call TRBD1 (5 bases). Germline values: CDR1 SGHAT, CDR2 FQDESV (reference sequence). V lost 7 bases, J lost 10 bases, and 20 bases lay in between. The CDR3 covers 14 residues. The DNA of the CDR3 is TGTGCCAGCACAAAACGGTTAGGGGCGGAGGAGCAGTTCTTC. Residues: CASTKRLGAEEQFF. Based on the CDR3 plus reference TRBV11-1 and TRBJ2-1, the full variable domain is EAEVAQSPRYKITEKSQAVAFWCDPISGHATLYWYRQILGQGPELLVQFQDESVVDDSQLPKDRFSAERLKGVDSTLKIQPAELGDSAMYLCASTKRLGAEEQFFGPGTRLTVL.

Notes on this clone: Relative to the germline gene, one junction end is altered; a read error may explain this. Within the sample, other DNA sequences also encode this same CDR3. The V call is TRBV30, the J call TRBJ2-5, with 8 bases matching TRBD2. Germline CDR1 is GTSNPN and CDR2 is SVGIG (reference sequence). This CDR3 comprises 15 residues. CDR3 bases: TGTGCCTGGAGTACCAACGGGGGGGCCCAAGAAACCCAGTACTTC. Encoded protein: CAWSTNGGAQETQYF.

The gene calls are TRBV5-6 and TRBJ1-4; 9 nucleotides agree with TRBD1. The V and J ends lost 0 bases and 4 bases, in that order; junction bases with no gene match: 4. The length of the CDR3 is 16 residues. CDR1 SGHDT and CDR2 YYEEEE come from the germline V gene. The CDR3 nucleotides are TGTGCCAGCAGCTTGGGACCGGGACAGGGTAATGAAAAACTGTTTTTT. Translating gives CASSLGPGQGNEKLFF.

There are a few counts of this clone. The genes are TRBV28 and TRBJ1-5; no reliable D call. CDR3 size: 14 residues. The germline V and J ends were trimmed by 8 bases and 1 base, with 12 bases remaining between them. CDR1 is MDHEN, CDR2 SYDVKM, per germline. CDR3 bases: TGTGCCAGCGTGGAGAGCCCGAGCAATCAGCCCCAGCATTTT. It is translated as CASVESPSNQPQHF.